Below, 17 T cell receptor beta chains from the same sample are listed, as sequenced in a study of early T cells in non-severe SARS-CoV-2 infection (dated by TCRdb to 2020 to 2022). Receptor amplification or capture employed 5' RACE. TCRdb shows the sequencer as NextSeq 500. In TCRdb, the public reads were trimmed at Q25 with fastp and aligned with MiXCR, with productive beta chains retained. Every entry covers one CDR3 protein and lists the most common genes and DNA from its rows. The table for this sample lists tens of thousands of distinct CDR3 sequences; approximately 9% of them were counted only once. Of the sample, roughly a sixth is held by the ten largest clones. What was sequenced was whole blood. These receptors originate from an adult who was a healthcare worker with PCR-confirmed SARS-CoV-2 infection or an uninfected control (not recorded which).

At least ten counts were recorded for this clonotype. The chain carries TRBV12-3 or TRBV12-4 and TRBJ1-1; no clear D gene. V was pared by 6 bases and J by 1 base, with 15 bases between. The CDR3 runs to 15 residues. The CDR3 DNA sequence: TGTGCCAGCAGGTTAAGGACCGGAGCGAACACTGAAGCTTTCTTT. The encoded protein is CASRLRTGANTEAFF.

In this sample, this clonotype turned up many times. The chain joins TRBV3-1 to TRBJ2-7; D is perhaps TRBD2 (6 bases). Germline CDR1 and CDR2: LGHDT and YNNKEL (reference sequence). V was trimmed by 1 base and J by 7 bases, leaving 11 bases between them. CDR3 length: 13 residues. CDR3 bases: TGTGCCAGCAGCCAAGGCACCGCGGGGGAGCAGTACTTC. As protein: CASSQGTAGEQYF.

This chain joins TRBV29-1 and TRBJ1-1; D gene ambiguous. CDR3 length: 11 amino acids. Germline V gene sequence: CDR1 SQVTM, CDR2 ANQGSEA. V was cut by 3 bases and J by 2 bases, with 4 bases left in between. The CDR3 loop is CSVEGNTEAFF. CDR3 bases: TGCAGCGTTGAGGGTAACACTGAAGCTTTCTTT.

This clonotype was recorded at least ten times. The rearrangement links TRBV11-2 to TRBJ2-3, with 8 bases fitting TRBD1. Germline loops: CDR1 SGHAT, CDR2 FQNNGV. The CDR3 has 15 residues. Trimming at V came to 6 bases and at J to 1 base, leaving 6 bases not matched to a gene. CDR3 loop: CASSQDRVGTDTQYF. In nucleotides, the CDR3 is TGTGCCAGCAGTCAGGACAGGGTCGGCACAGATACGCAGTATTTT.

This clonotype was observed many times. The rearrangement links TRBV29-1 to TRBJ2-7; D is uncertain. This CDR3 has 11 amino acids. The V end lost 2 bases, the J end lost 6 bases, and 8 bases lay between the germline ends. The germline V gene has CDR1 SQVTM and CDR2 ANQGSEA. The CDR3 nucleotides read TGCAGCGTTGAAAGCCCGGTCGAGCAGTACTTC. Translated: CSVESPVEQYF.

The sample holds many counts of this clonotype. The V call is TRBV7-9, the J call TRBJ2-2; D not certain. Germline V CDR1 and CDR2: SEHNR, FQNEAQ (reference sequence). Trimming cost V 1 base and J 4 bases, with 13 bases left between them. This CDR3 region has 16 residues. CDR3 loop: CASSLERQITTGELFF. The CDR3 nucleotides are TGTGCCAGCAGCTTAGAGAGGCAGATAACCACCGGGGAGCTGTTTTTT.

The V call is TRBV15, the J call TRBJ2-1; 10 bases align to TRBD1. This CDR3 is built from 14 residues. Losses at the gene ends were 8 bases for V and 4 bases for J; bases not matched to a gene: 5. In germline, CDR1 is LNHNV, CDR2 YYDKDF (reference sequence). CDR3 nucleotides: TGTGCCACCGGTCGGGACAGGGGATACAATGAGCAGTTCTTC. This gives the protein CATGRDRGYNEQFF.

The chain has TRBV19 and TRBJ2-3; D is possibly TRBD1 or TRBD2 (5 bases each). This CDR3 contains 13 residues. The V gene's germline CDR1 is LNHDA and CDR2 SQIVND (reference sequence). V dropped 6 bases and J dropped 4 bases, with 11 bases sitting between them. This chain's CDR3 is CASRPGPADTQYF. In nucleotides, the CDR3 is TGTGCCAGTAGACCGGGACCGGCAGATACGCAGTATTTT.

This clonotype came up many times. The V and J genes are TRBV24-1 and TRBJ1-2; unclear D gene. The CDR3 extends over 14 amino acids. V gave up 3 bases and J gave up 7 bases, with 14 bases separating them. The germline CDR1 and CDR2 sequences are KGHDR and SFDVKD. CDR3 protein: CATSDPTVIGGYTF. In DNA form, the CDR3 reads TGTGCCACCAGTGATCCCACGGTTATCGGTGGCTACACCTTC.

The chain employs TRBV11-1 and TRBJ2-1; D possibly uses TRBD1 or TRBD2 (5 bases each). The CDR3 consists of 15 residues. Germline loops: CDR1 SGHAT, CDR2 FQDESV (reference sequence). Trimming shortened V by 3 bases and J by 8 bases, and 17 bases separated the two germline ends. CDR3: CASSFKSGTDDEQFF. The CDR3, as DNA: TGTGCCAGCAGCTTCAAATCGGGGACGGACGATGAGCAGTTCTTC.

The V call is TRBV6-6, the J call TRBJ2-2, with D possibly TRBD1 on 5 matching bases. The CDR3 is 14 residues long. Germline CDR1 reads MNHNY; CDR2 reads SVGAGI (reference sequence). V lost 0 bases and J 5 bases, leaving 7 bases between the germline ends. The CDR3 nucleotides read TGTGCCAGCAGTTACTCCAAGGGGACCGGGGAGCTGTTTTTT. Translating gives CASSYSKGTGELFF.

The sample holds a few counts of this clonotype. The chain combines TRBV18 with TRBJ1-2, with 9 bases matching TRBD1. J was trimmed by 0 bases and V by 0 bases; bases with no gene match: 2. Germline CDR1 KGHSH, CDR2 LQKENI. This CDR3 has 16 amino acids. CDR3: CASSPPGQGANYGYTF. For the CDR3, the DNA is TGTGCCAGCTCACCACCGGGACAGGGAGCTAACTATGGCTACACCTTC.

This clonotype has a handful of counts. The chain combines TRBV15 with TRBJ2-1; D gene unclear. Germline loops: CDR1 LNHNV, CDR2 YYDKDF (reference sequence). This CDR3 has 13 residues. V lost 6 bases and J lost 7, with 13 bases in between. In nucleotides, the CDR3 is TGTGCCACCAGGGCTTCGGTTGTTAATGAGCAGTTCTTC. The encoded protein is CATRASVVNEQFF.

DNA of the CDR3: TGTGCCAGCAGCCGTGACGGAAAGGGCGAGCAGTACTTC. This gives the protein CASSRDGKGEQYF. The chain has TRBV7-2 and TRBJ2-7; unclear D gene. CDR3 length: 13 amino acids. Deletions cut 5 bases from V and 6 bases from J, with 14 bases between. The germline V gene has CDR1 SGHTA and CDR2 FQGNSA. Using reference TRBV7-2 and TRBJ2-7 for the parts outside the CDR3, the full variable domain is GAGVSQSPSNKVTEKGKDVELRCDPISGHTALYWYRQSLGQGLEFLIYFQGNSAPDKSGLPSDRFSAERTGGSVSTLTIQRTQQEDSAVYLCASSRDGKGEQYFGPGTRLTVT.

This clonotype appeared many times. This sequence joins TRBV28 and TRBJ2-6; D unresolved. The CDR3 extends over 15 amino acids. V was trimmed by 7 bases and J by 0 bases, leaving 10 bases between them. The germline gives CDR1 MDHEN, CDR2 SYDVKM. The CDR3 DNA sequence: TGTGCCAGCACTGTATCCCTCTCTGGGGCCAACGTCCTGACTTTC. This sequence encodes CASTVSLSGANVLTF.

This clonotype was counted at least ten times. The chain combines TRBV7-2 with TRBJ2-1; D uncertain. Trimming cost V 3 bases and J 7 bases, with 10 bases left between them. Germline CDR1 is SGHTA and CDR2 is FQGNSA. This CDR3 spans 13 amino acids. The CDR3 reads CASSFPSVNEQFF. Here the CDR3 DNA reads TGTGCCAGCAGCTTTCCCTCCGTGAATGAGCAGTTCTTC.

This clonotype was counted only a few times. The rearrangement joins TRBV27 to TRBJ2-3; D gene uncertain. The V gene lost 6 bases and the J gene lost 2 bases, with 15 bases spanning the gap. The length of the CDR3 is 15 residues. CDR1 is MNHEY, CDR2 SMNVEV, per germline (reference sequence). This CDR3 is CASSRKPFITDTQYF. The CDR3 coding sequence is TGTGCCAGCAGCCGGAAACCCTTTATCACAGATACGCAGTATTTT.